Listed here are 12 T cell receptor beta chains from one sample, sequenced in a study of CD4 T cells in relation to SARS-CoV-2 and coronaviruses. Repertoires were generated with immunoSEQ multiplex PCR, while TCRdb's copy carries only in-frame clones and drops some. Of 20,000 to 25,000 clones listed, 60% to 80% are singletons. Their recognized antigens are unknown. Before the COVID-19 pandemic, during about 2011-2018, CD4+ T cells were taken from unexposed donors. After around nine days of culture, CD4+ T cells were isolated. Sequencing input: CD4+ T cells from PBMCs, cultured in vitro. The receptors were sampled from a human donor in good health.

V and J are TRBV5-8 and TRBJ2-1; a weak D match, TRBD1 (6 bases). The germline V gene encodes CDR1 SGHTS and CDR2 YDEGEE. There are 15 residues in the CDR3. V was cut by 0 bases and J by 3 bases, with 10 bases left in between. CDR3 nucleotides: TGTGCCAGCAGCTTGGAGGGGACAAGCTACAATGAGCAGTTCTTC. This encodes CASSLEGTSYNEQFF.

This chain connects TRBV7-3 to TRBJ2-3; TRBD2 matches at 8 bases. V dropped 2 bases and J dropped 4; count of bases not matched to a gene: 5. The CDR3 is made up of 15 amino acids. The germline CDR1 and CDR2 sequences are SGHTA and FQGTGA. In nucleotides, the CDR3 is TGTGCCAGCAGCTTACAAGCGGGGGTATCAGATACGCAGTATTTT. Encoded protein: CASSLQAGVSDTQYF. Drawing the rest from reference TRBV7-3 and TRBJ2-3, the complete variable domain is GAGVSQTPSNKVTEKGKYVELRCDPISGHTALYWYRQSLGQGPEFLIYFQGTGAADDSGLPNDRFFAVRPEGSVSTLKIQRTERGDSAVYLCASSLQAGVSDTQYFGPGTRLTVL.

CDR3 nucleotides: TGTGCCTGGAGGGCGTCCTCTGGGGCCAACGTCCTGACTTTC. It encodes CAWRASSGANVLTF. The chain is built from TRBV30 and TRBJ2-6, with D uncertain. This CDR3 contains 14 residues. Looked up from germline, CDR1 is GTSNPN and CDR2 is SVGIG (reference sequence). The V and J ends lost 3 bases and 0 bases respectively, with 6 bases between them.

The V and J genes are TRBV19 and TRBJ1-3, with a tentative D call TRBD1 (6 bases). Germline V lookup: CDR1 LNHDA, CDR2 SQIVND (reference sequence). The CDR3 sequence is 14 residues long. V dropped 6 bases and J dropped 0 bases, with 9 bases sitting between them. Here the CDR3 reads CASRGQPSGNTIYF. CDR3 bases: TGTGCCAGTAGGGGACAACCCTCTGGAAACACCATATATTTT.

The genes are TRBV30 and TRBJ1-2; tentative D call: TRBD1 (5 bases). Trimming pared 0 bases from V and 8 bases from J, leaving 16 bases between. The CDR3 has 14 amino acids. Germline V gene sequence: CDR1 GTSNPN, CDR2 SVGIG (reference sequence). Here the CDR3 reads CAWSVIGRDRGYTF. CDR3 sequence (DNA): TGTGCCTGGAGTGTAATCGGCAGGGACCGAGGCTACACCTTC.

The CDR3 nucleotides read TGTGCCAGCAGTCCTATGGTCTTGCGCTCCTACAATGAGCAGTTCTTC. Translated, it gives CASSPMVLRSYNEQFF. This chain links TRBV2 with TRBJ2-1, with D hard to call. CDR1 SNHLY and CDR2 FYNNEI come from the germline V gene. Trimming shortened V by 5 bases and J by 0 bases, and 14 bases separated the two germline ends. The length of the CDR3 is 16 residues. The full variable domain, in which reference TRBV2 and TRBJ2-1 provide the parts outside the CDR3, is EPEVTQTPSHQVTQMGQEVILRCVPISNHLYFYWYRQILGQKVEFLVSFYNNEISEKSEIFDDQFSVERPDGSNFTLKIRSTKLEDSAMYFCASSPMVLRSYNEQFFGPGTRLTVL.

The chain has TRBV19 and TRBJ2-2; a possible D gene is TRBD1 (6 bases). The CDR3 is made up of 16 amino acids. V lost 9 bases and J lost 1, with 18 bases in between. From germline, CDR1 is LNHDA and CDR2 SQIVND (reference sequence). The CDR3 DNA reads TGTGCCAGCAGAAAGGGCGGACAGAGGAACACCGGGGAGCTGTTTTTT. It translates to CASRKGGQRNTGELFF.

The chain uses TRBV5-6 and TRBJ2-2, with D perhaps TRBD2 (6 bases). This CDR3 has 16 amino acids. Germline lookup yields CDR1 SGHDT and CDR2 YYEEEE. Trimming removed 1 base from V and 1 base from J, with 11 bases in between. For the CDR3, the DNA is TGTGCCAGCAGCTTGTTAGCGGTCCTGAACACCGGGGAGCTGTTTTTT. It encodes CASSLLAVLNTGELFF. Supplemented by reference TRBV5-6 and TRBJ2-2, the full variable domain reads DAGVTQSPTHLIKTRGQQVTLRCSPKSGHDTVSWYQQALGQGPQFIFQYYEEEERQRGNFPDRFSGHQFPNYSSELNVNALLLGDSALYLCASSLLAVLNTGELFFGEGSRLTVL.

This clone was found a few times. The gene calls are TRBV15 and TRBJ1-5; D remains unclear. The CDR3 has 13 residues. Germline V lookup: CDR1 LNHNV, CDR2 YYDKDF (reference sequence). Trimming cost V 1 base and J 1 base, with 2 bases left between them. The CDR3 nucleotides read TGTGCCACCAGCAGAGGGAGCAATCAGCCCCAGCATTTT. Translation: CATSRGSNQPQHF.

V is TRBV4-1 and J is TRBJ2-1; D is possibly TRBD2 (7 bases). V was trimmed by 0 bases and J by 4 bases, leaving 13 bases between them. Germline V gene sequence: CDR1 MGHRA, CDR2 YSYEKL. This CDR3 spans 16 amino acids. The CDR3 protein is CASSQDFGGPYNEQFF. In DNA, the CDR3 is TGCGCCAGCAGCCAAGATTTCGGGGGGCCTTACAATGAGCAGTTCTTC.

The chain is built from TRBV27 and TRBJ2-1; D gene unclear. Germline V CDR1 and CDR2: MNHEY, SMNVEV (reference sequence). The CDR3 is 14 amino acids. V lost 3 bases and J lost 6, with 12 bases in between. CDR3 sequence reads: CASSFEAGTNEQFF. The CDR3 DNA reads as TGTGCCAGCAGTTTTGAGGCCGGTACCAATGAGCAGTTCTTC.

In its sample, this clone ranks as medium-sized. The chain's CDR3 is CASSDRGQGNTEAFF. The DNA of the CDR3 is TGTGCCAGCAGTGATCGGGGTCAGGGGAACACTGAAGCTTTCTTT. This chain links TRBV6-1 with TRBJ1-1; perhaps TRBD1 as D (5 bases). The V gene lost 3 bases and the J gene lost 1 base, with 12 bases spanning the gap. The CDR3 length is 15 residues. Germline CDR1 MNHNS, CDR2 SASEGT.